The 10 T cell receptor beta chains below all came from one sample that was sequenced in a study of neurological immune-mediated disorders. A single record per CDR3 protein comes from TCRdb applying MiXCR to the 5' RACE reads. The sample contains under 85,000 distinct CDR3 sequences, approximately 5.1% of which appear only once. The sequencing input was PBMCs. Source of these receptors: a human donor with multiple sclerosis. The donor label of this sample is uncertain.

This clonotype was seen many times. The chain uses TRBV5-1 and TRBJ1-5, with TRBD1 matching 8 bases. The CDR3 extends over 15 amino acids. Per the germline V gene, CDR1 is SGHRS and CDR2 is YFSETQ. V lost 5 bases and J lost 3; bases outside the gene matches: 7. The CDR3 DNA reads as TGCGCCAGCAGAGCAGGGGGCTCGAACAATCAGCCCCAGCATTTT. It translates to CASRAGGSNNQPQHF.

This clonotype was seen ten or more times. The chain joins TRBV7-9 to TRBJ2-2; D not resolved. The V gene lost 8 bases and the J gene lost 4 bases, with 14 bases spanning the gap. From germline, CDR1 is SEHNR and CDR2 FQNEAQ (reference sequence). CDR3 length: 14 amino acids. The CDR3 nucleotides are TGTGCCAGCGAAGTCTGGAAAACCACCGGGGAGCTGTTTTTT. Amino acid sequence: CASEVWKTTGELFF.

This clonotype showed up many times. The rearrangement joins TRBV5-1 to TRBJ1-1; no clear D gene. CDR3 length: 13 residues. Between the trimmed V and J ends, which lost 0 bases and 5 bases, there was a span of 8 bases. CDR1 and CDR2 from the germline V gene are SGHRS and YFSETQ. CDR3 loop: CASSLGIGTEAFF. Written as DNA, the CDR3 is TGCGCCAGCAGCTTGGGGATAGGAACTGAAGCTTTCTTT.

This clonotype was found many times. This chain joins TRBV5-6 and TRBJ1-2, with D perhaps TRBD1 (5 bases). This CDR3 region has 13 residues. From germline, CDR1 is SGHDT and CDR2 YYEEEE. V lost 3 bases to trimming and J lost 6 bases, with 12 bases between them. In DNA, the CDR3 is TGTGCCAGCAGCTCGATCCCAGGGAATGGCTACACCTTC. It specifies CASSSIPGNGYTF.

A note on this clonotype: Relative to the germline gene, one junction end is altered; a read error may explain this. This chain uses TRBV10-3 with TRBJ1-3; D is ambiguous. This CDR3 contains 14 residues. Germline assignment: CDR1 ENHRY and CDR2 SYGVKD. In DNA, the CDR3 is TGTGCCATAAGTGGTGGAGGCTCTGGAAACACCATATATTTT. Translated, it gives CAISGGGSGNTIYF.

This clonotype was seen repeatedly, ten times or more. CDR3 nucleotides: TGTGCCAGCAGTTTCACAGGGTCGGGGGGCTACACCTTC. It codes for CASSFTGSGGYTF. The J gene is TRBJ1-2, the V gene TRBV6-5, with TRBD1 as a possible D gene (6 bases). The V end was cut by 4 bases, the J end by 8 bases, with 14 bases between. The CDR3 has 13 amino acids. CDR1 is MNHEY and CDR2 is SVGAGI in the germline V gene.

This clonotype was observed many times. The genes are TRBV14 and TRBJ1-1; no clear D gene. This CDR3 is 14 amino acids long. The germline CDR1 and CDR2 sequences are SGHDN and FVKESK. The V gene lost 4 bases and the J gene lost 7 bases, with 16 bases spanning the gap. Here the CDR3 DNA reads TGTGCCAGCAGCCCAATCCCTGCGGGCCGTGAAGCTTTCTTT. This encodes CASSPIPAGREAFF.

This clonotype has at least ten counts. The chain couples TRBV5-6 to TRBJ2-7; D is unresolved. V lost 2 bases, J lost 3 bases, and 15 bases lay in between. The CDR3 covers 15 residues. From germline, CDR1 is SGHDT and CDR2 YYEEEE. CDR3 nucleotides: TGTGCCAGCAGCTTCTATTACACCACCCTCTACGAGCAGTACTTC. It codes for CASSFYYTTLYEQYF. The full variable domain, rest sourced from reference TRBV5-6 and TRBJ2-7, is DAGVTQSPTHLIKTRGQQVTLRCSPKSGHDTVSWYQQALGQGPQFIFQYYEEEERQRGNFPDRFSGHQFPNYSSELNVNALLLGDSALYLCASSFYYTTLYEQYFGPGTRLTVT.

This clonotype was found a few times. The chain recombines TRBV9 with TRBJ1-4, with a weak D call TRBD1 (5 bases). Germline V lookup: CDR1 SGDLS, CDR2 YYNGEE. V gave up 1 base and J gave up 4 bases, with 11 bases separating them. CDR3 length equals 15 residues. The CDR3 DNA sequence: TGTGCCAGCAGCGTATCCGGGGGTAATAATGAAAAACTGTTTTTT. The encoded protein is CASSVSGGNNEKLFF.

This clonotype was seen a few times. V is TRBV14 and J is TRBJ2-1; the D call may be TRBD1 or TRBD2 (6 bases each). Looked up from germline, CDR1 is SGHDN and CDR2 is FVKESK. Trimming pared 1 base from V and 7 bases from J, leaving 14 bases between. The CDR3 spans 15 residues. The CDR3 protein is CASSQVGGPLNEQFF. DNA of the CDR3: TGTGCCAGCAGCCAAGTAGGGGGGCCGCTAAATGAGCAGTTCTTC.